One T cell receptor (beta chain) is described in this entry. The data are from a study of blood T cell repertoires in COVID-19. Overall study: Nucleic acid was either cDNA or gDNA, and it came from T cells, B-cell-depleted T cells, or PBMCs.

In the original workflow: Researchers report that nucleated cell counts were estimated from reference gene primer amplification. Repertoires were generated with immunoSEQ multiplex PCR, while TCRdb's copy carries only in-frame clones and drops some. Clone size and V and J calls were adopted from that table, with D and trimming inferred from the DNA. Altogether some 41,000 clones are present, just over 85% being singletons, with the ten largest covering around 5.2%. The germline V gene has CDR1 SGHNT and CDR2 YYREEE (reference sequence). CDR3 length: 15 residues. V gave up 3 bases and J gave up 5 bases, with 15 bases separating them.

The chain carries TRBV5-4 and TRBJ2-1, with D perhaps matching TRBD1 (6 bases). The sequenced sample consisted of peripheral blood. This clonotype originated in a man aged 35 to 55 with active COVID-19. The CDR3 DNA reads TGTGCCAGCAGCTGGGCCGGGACATTTGACAATGAGCAGTTCTTC. The encoded protein is CASSWAGTFDNEQFF. The variable domain in full, with the rest retrieved from reference TRBV5-4 and TRBJ2-1, is ETGVTQSPTHLIKTRGQQVTLRCSSQSGHNTVSWYQQALGQGPQFIFQYYREEENGRGNFPPRFSGLQFPNYSSELNVNALELDDSALYLCASSWAGTFDNEQFFGPGTRLTVL.